This TCR beta chain emerged from a study of patients and donors after allogeneic stem cell transplantation. Each CDR3 protein gets one entry after TCRdb re-called the RT-PCR reads with MiXCR. This sample has about 400,000 distinct CDR3 sequences, with approximately 16% found just once. V was clipped by 0 bases and J by 4 bases, with 15 bases between them. The length of the CDR3 is 16 residues. Looked up from germline, CDR1 is SGHNT and CDR2 is YENEEA. The TCR comes from a human donor who was either an allogeneic HSCT recipient or a stem cell or donor lymphocyte infusion donor (not recorded which). It is not recorded whose cells these are; they may come from a transplant donor. Sequenced material: blood, either unsorted or a sorted T cell fraction (not recorded which). The chain is built from TRBV11-3 and TRBJ2-5; no clear D gene. CDR3 nucleotide sequence: TGTGCCAGCAGCTTAGATCAGGTGCTAGGCGGAGAGACCCAGTACTTC. Translation gives CASSLDQVLGGETQYF.